This T cell receptor (beta chain) originates from a study of type 1 regulatory T cells. Across the whole study: T-allo10 is an in vitro-generated, Tr1-enriched CD4 T cell product specific for alloantigen.

In regard to this clonotype: Its antigen remains unknown.

Broader study findings: Type 1 regulatory T cells had a more restricted TCR repertoire than non-type 1 regulatory T cells.

MiXCR, applied by TCRdb to the reads, yields one record per CDR3 protein. The sample holds about 60,000 distinct CDR3 sequences, 60% to 65% seen once. V shed 7 bases and J shed 3 bases, with 22 bases lying between them. The CDR3 length is 15 residues. Germline CDR1 is DFQATT and CDR2 is SNEGSKA (reference sequence). The receptor was isolated from a human donor in good health. This chain links TRBV20-1 with TRBJ2-7; D gene ambiguous. Specimen: cultured non-Tr1 T cells, either the whole culture or a sorted T cell fraction (not recorded which). This chain's CDR3 is CSGSGPRVNFYEQYF. Written as DNA, the CDR3 is TGCAGTGGTTCGGGTCCGCGCGTTAATTTCTACGAGCAGTACTTC.